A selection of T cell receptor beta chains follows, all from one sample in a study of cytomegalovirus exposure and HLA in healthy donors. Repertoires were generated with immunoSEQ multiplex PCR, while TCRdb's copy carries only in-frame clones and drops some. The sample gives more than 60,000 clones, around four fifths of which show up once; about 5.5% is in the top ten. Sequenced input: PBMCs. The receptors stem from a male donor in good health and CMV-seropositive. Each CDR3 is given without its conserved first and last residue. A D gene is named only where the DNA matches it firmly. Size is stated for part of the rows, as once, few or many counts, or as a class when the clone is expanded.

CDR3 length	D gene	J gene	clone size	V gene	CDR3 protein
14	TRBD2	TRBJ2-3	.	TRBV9	ASSPISGGVKDTQY
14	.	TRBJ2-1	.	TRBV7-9	ASSPYPPSSYNEQF
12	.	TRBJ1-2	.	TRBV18	ASSPPLTGYGYT
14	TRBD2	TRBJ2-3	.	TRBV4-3	ASSHQAGEFTDTQY
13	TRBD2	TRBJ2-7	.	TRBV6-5	ASSYGGEGIYEQY
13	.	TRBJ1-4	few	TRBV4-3	ASSRTTTTNEKLF
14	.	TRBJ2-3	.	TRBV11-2	ASSFVLGSSTDTQY
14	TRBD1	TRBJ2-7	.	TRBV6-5	ASSYRTGEMSYEQY
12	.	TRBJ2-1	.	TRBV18	ASSPPQGDNEQF
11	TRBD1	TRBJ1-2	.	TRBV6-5	ASSGTENYGYT
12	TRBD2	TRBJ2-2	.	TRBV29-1	SGRGGPTTGELF
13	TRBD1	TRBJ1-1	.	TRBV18	ASSSTGGAGTEAF
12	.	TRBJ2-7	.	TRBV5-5	ASSFLGGSYEQY
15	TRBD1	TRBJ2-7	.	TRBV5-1	ASSFRTGGGPAYEQY
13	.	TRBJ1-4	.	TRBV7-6	ASSLPSGSNEKLF
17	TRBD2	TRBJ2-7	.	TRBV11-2	ASSLMFASGGISSYEQY
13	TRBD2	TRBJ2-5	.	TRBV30	AWGPGVAGEETQY
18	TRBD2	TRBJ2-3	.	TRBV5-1	ASSHGLAGGLPSSTDTQY
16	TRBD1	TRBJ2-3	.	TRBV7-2	ASSLAGQGLGGTDTQY
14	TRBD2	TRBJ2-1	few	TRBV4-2	ASSQDGTSAYNEQF
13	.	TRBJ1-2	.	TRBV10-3	AISESTGTNYGYT
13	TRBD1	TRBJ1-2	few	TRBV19	ASSTTGGSWDGYT
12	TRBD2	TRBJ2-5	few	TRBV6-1	AIGLAGVEETQY
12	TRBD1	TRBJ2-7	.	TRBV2	ARRNPGQGHEQY
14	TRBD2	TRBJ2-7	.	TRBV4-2	ASSQGRAGGTYEQY
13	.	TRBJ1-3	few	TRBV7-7	ASSLDSGTGNTIY
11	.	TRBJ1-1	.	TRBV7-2	ASSWGQNTEAF
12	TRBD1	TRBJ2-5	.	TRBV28	ASSLTGERATQY
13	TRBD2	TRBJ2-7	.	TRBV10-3	AISESLAGGYEQY
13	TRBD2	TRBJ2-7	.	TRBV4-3	ASSQDSGGPSEQY
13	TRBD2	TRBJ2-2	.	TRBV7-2	ASSPRAGGTGELF
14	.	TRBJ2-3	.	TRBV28	ASSSPSRQGTDTQY
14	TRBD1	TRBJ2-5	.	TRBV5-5	ASSFGGQGASETQY
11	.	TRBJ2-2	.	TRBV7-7	ATFGGWTGELF
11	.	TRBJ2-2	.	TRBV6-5	ASSDRSTGELF
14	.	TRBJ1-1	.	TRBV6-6	ASRRKQGHLNTEAF
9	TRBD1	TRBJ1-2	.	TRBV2	ASSEAGGHT
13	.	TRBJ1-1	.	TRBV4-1	ASSDPGLRNTEAF
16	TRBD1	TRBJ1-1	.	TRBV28	ASSPLGQGGTLNTEAF
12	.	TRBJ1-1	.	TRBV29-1	SVAAGSRNTEAF
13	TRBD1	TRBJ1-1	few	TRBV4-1	ASSQRTGTNTEAF
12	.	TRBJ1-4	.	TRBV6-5	ASSFSATNEKLF
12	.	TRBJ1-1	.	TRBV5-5	ASSPLGVNTEAF
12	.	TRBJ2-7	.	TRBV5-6	ASSPGDGAYEQY
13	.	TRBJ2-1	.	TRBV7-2	ASSFKLQSYNEQF
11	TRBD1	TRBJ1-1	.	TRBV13	ASRDRVNTEAF
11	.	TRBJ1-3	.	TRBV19	ASQQFSGNTIY
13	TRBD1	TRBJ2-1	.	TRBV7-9	ASSPGQGGLNEQF
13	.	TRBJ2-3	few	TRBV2	ASRSDRSRGDTQY
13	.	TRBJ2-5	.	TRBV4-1	ASSQVGTSQETQY
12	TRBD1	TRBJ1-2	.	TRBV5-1	ASSLAGTGNGYT
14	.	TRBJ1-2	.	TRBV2	ASSQQPIMINYGYT
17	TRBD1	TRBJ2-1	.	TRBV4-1	ASSSTGTGGYPVGNEQF